A selection of T cell receptor beta chains follows, all from one sample in a study of T cells in Graves' hyperthyroidism and ophthalmopathy. Each CDR3 protein gets one entry after TCRdb re-called the multiplex PCR reads with MiXCR. The sample includes approximately 590,000 distinct CDR3 sequences, 15% to 19% of them seen just once. The sequenced material came from blood. These receptors were obtained from a woman in her thirties with Graves' hyperthyroidism. Each CDR3 is given with its conserved first and last residue. D genes are given only for firm matches. Clone size is not always given. Where it is, it says once, few, many or a class for expanded clones.

TRBV6-2/TRBV6-3	NA	many	TRBJ1-5	CASSYVGTQPQHF
TRBV30	NA	few	TRBJ2-1	CACSGVNEQFF
TRBV5-1	NA	many	TRBJ1-5	CASSLEGRQPQHF
TRBV3-1	TRBD2	many	TRBJ2-7	CASSQGLAVYEQYF
TRBV20-1	NA	many	TRBJ2-5	CSASPGSAETQYF
TRBV10-3	NA	many	TRBJ1-2	CAISEEGTTNYGYTF
TRBV15	TRBD1	NA	TRBJ2-7	CATSRVDTGGDEQYF
TRBV4-1	NA	NA	TRBJ1-1	CASSLFNAPHGGYLNTEAFF
TRBV30	NA	few	TRBJ2-3	CAWSVRSLGTDTQYF
TRBV6-4	NA	NA	TRBJ1-6	CASSEDRLNSPLHF
TRBV11-1	NA	many	TRBJ2-1	CASSWDSSHTMKQFF
TRBV20-1	NA	many	TRBJ2-7	CSALRGNPGEQYF
TRBV12-3/TRBV12-4	TRBD2	few	TRBJ2-5	CASSFWVAGGGETQYF
TRBV30	TRBD1	NA	TRBJ1-2	CAWSLVTGDGYTF
TRBV15	NA	few	TRBJ2-1	CATSRDLRGSYNEQFF
TRBV27	NA	NA	TRBJ2-3	CASSPGLRTDTQYF
TRBV6-5	TRBD2	many	TRBJ2-7	CASSYLLRREAVYEQYF
TRBV11-2	NA	many	TRBJ2-7	CASSLVRTGVVYEQYF
TRBV7-6	TRBD2	many	TRBJ2-1	CASSLFRGRVMDEQFF
TRBV5-1	NA	many	TRBJ2-1	CASSSAGRGYNNEQFF
TRBV3-1	NA	NA	TRBJ2-1	CASSQGRRRLSDNEQFF
TRBV4-1	TRBD1	few	TRBJ1-2	CASSQLGQGLRGYTF
TRBV20-1	TRBD2	NA	TRBJ2-7	CSAGREGDEQYF
TRBV29-1	TRBD1	many	TRBJ2-3	CSVDNRGATDTQYF
TRBV30	TRBD1	many	TRBJ2-2	CAWSKGAANTGELFF
TRBV6-5	TRBD2	NA	TRBJ2-7	CASSYPAGASYEQYF
TRBV7-2	TRBD2	NA	TRBJ2-2	CASSLAVGTSGRRELFF
TRBV20-1	NA	many	TRBJ1-1	CSASGGTEAFF
TRBV30	TRBD1	many	TRBJ1-2	CAWARTGLAGYTF
TRBV6-2/TRBV6-3	NA	NA	TRBJ2-6	CASSKRESGANVLTF
TRBV7-8	NA	few	TRBJ1-4	CASSLATHLEKLFF
TRBV12-5	NA	many	TRBJ1-1	CASGWGHTEAFF
TRBV7-9	TRBD1	many	TRBJ1-1	CASSLGSRDRGPRTEAFF
TRBV2	NA	NA	TRBJ2-7	CASSEGWDSTYEQYF
TRBV24-1	TRBD1	few	TRBJ1-5	CATSDRTGGNQPQHF
TRBV7-9	TRBD2	once	TRBJ2-1	CASNDRTSGMVEQFF
TRBV10-3	NA	few	TRBJ1-1	CAISDGGVAFF
TRBV6-1	NA	NA	TRBJ2-5	CASGGDNQETQYF
TRBV2	NA	many	TRBJ2-1	CASSEALPAGEDEQFF
TRBV4-3	NA	NA	TRBJ2-1	CASSQERGGKGEQFF
TRBV6-1	NA	many	TRBJ2-7	CASSRTQEAEQYF
TRBV29-1	TRBD1	NA	TRBJ2-3	CSARDSDTDTQYF
TRBV6-5	NA	NA	TRBJ2-3	CASSYSSRPALQYF
TRBV24-1	TRBD1	few	TRBJ2-1	CATESNGQGNNEQFF
TRBV20-1	NA	many	TRBJ2-7	CSARDRGAQSYEQYF
TRBV10-3	TRBD2	many	TRBJ2-5	CAISEPFTSGYQETQYF